The 2 T cell receptor beta chains below were found in one sample sequenced in a study of shared clonotypes between healthy human individuals. The protocol was immunoSEQ multiplex PCR, while the TCRdb copy is restricted to in-frame clones and leaves out a portion. The sample lists 450,000 or so clones, around 77% occurring once. Sample: PBMCs. These receptors came from a middle-aged woman in good health. Some clones in this sample may be carry-over from other donors' samples.

The chain carries TRBV5-1 and TRBJ2-1; TRBD1 agrees at 10 bases. Trimming at V came to 3 bases and at J to 0 bases, leaving 12 bases not matched to a gene. This CDR3 spans 19 amino acids. Per germline, CDR1 SGHRS and CDR2 YFSETQ. CDR3 coding DNA: TGCGCCAGCAGCTCAATGGACAGGGGGTTAACAGGCTCCTACAATGAGCAGTTCTTC. This encodes CASSSMDRGLTGSYNEQFF.

In regard to this clone: A junction end diverges from the germline sequence, so it may reflect a read error. This chain connects TRBV6-5 to TRBJ2-7, with TRBD2 identical over 7 bases. Per the germline V gene, CDR1 is MNHEY and CDR2 is SVGAGI. CDR3 length equals 13 residues. Here the CDR3 DNA reads TGTGCCAGCAGTTACTCGCGGGAGTACGGGCAGTACTTC. It codes for CASSYSREYGQYF.